The subject of this entry is one T cell receptor beta chain. What it binds is not known. These data come from a study of blood T cells in healthy people across ages. Findings of the study overall: What prevented conclusive comparison of naive and antigen-experienced cells was that PBMCs were unsorted.

Combining a sample-barcoded 5' primer with a J-beta primer mix, a second PCR ran for 7 to 11 cycles. Every sample gave at least 2.5 million paired-end reads containing CDR3. One entry per CDR3 protein results from TCRdb running MiXCR on the 5' RACE reads. The sample carries about 630,000 distinct CDR3 sequences, roughly 20% recorded once. The material sequenced was blood. This clonotype originated in a man between 65 and 85 years old in good health.

The CDR3 loop is CASSQGLAVSYEQYF. The CDR3 nucleotides are TGCGCCAGCAGCCAAGGTCTGGCGGTTTCCTACGAGCAGTACTTC. This chain uses TRBV4-1 with TRBJ2-7, with D unresolved. Trimming stripped 1 base from V and 1 base from J, with 11 bases between. This CDR3 comprises 15 residues. Germline values: CDR1 MGHRA, CDR2 YSYEKL.